What follows are 14 T cell receptor beta chains derived from one specimen sequenced in a study of CD8 T cells in ankylosing spondylitis. The study, taken as a whole, reports: Ankylosing spondylitis blood appeared to carry a characteristic TCR beta motif of several highly homologous variants.

A single record per CDR3 protein comes from TCRdb applying MiXCR to the 5' RACE reads. The top ten clones hold approximately 15% of a sample with about 330,000 distinct CDR3 sequences, 7% to 9% of them seen once. Which antigens these TCRs recognize remains unknown. The source material was blood, either unsorted or a sorted T cell fraction (not recorded which). The receptors originated from a male donor with ankylosing spondylitis.

The V call is TRBV12-3 or TRBV12-4, the J call TRBJ2-1; 10 bases match TRBD2. The CDR3 loop spans 14 amino acids. Trimming took 6 bases from V and 6 from J; bases not matched to a gene: 5. The CDR3 nucleotides are TGTGCCAGCAGCCCTGAGCGGGAGGGCAATGAGCAGTTCTTC. Amino acids: CASSPEREGNEQFF.

This clonotype was seen ten or more times. The chain carries TRBV18 and TRBJ2-1, with D perhaps TRBD1 or TRBD2 (6 bases each). Trimming removed 1 base from V and 0 bases from J, with 10 bases in between. This CDR3 spans 16 amino acids. In germline, CDR1 is KGHSH, CDR2 LQKENI. The CDR3 sequence is CASSPRGAGSYNEQFF. CDR3 nucleotide sequence: TGTGCCAGCTCACCACGGGGGGCGGGCTCCTACAATGAGCAGTTCTTC.

This clonotype appeared a few times. The V gene is TRBV5-1, the J gene TRBJ2-7, with D possibly being TRBD2 (6 bases). Looked up from germline, CDR1 is SGHRS and CDR2 is YFSETQ. The CDR3 extends over 18 amino acids. V shed 0 bases and J shed 0 bases, with 19 bases lying between them. This CDR3 is CASSLESVAEKLSYEQYF. The CDR3 nucleotides are TGCGCCAGCAGCTTGGAGTCGGTAGCGGAAAAACTCTCCTACGAGCAGTACTTC.

This clonotype was detected many times. The V call is TRBV7-2, the J call TRBJ2-3; TRBD2 is a possible D gene (6 bases). The CDR3 sequence is 14 residues long. The V gene lost 2 bases and the J gene lost 3 bases, with 9 bases spanning the gap. Germline V CDR1 and CDR2: SGHTA, FQGNSA. CDR3 nucleotides: TGTGCCAGCAGCTTATTGGAGGGGACAGATACGCAGTATTTT. This gives the protein CASSLLEGTDTQYF.

This clonotype was observed a few times. The rearrangement joins TRBV6-1 to TRBJ1-2; D is uncertain. The CDR3 contains 15 residues. Trimming took 5 bases from V and 3 from J, leaving 16 bases between them. Germline V gene data show CDR1 as MNHNS and CDR2 as SASEGT. CDR3 sequence reads: CASSHSDGWYYGYTF. CDR3 in DNA: TGTGCCAGCAGTCATTCCGACGGATGGTACTATGGCTACACCTTC.

There are many counts of this clonotype. The CDR3 spells CASSLVTGSSYNEQFF. CDR3 nucleotides: TGCGCCAGCAGCTTGGTGACAGGGAGCTCCTACAATGAGCAGTTCTTC. The rearrangement links TRBV5-1 to TRBJ2-1; TRBD1 aligns across 7 bases. J was trimmed by 0 bases and V by 0 bases; bases with no gene match: 3. This CDR3 is 16 amino acids long. Germline V gene lookup returns CDR1 SGHRS and CDR2 YFSETQ.

This clonotype came up a few times. The V gene is TRBV19, the J gene TRBJ1-3; D remains ambiguous. V was trimmed by 7 bases and J by 4 bases, leaving 14 bases between them. The V gene's germline CDR1 is LNHDA and CDR2 SQIVND (reference sequence). This CDR3 is built from 14 residues. The DNA for the CDR3 is TGTGCCAGTATATCTCGGCTGGGCGGAAACACCATATATTTT. Translating gives CASISRLGGNTIYF.

The chain carries TRBV5-1 and TRBJ1-1; D is possibly TRBD1 (5 bases). Trimming removed 4 bases at V and 8 bases at J, with 15 bases between. Germline loops: CDR1 SGHRS, CDR2 YFSETQ. The CDR3 extends over 13 amino acids. The CDR3 region is CASSRDSAAEAFF. DNA of the CDR3: TGCGCCAGCAGCAGGGACTCGGCCGCAGAAGCTTTCTTT.

This clonotype was seen only a few times. V usage is TRBV7-3 and J usage is TRBJ2-5, with 11 bases fitting TRBD2. The germline CDR1 and CDR2 sequences are SGHTA and FQGTGA. The CDR3 spans 15 residues. The V and J ends lost 3 bases and 4 bases, in that order; junction bases with no gene match: 4. This CDR3 is CASSFNGLAGETQYF. The CDR3, as DNA: TGTGCCAGCAGCTTCAATGGACTAGCGGGAGAGACCCAGTACTTC. The full variable domain, rest sourced from reference TRBV7-3 and TRBJ2-5, is GAGVSQTPSNKVTEKGKYVELRCDPISGHTALYWYRQSLGQGPEFLIYFQGTGAADDSGLPNDRFFAVRPEGSVSTLKIQRTERGDSAVYLCASSFNGLAGETQYFGPGTRLLVL.

The chain links TRBV5-1 to TRBJ2-6, with D possibly matching TRBD1 (6 bases). Germline-derived CDR1 and CDR2 are SGHRS and YFSETQ. The CDR3 spans 15 residues. V lost 4 bases and J lost 4, with 12 bases in between. The CDR3 DNA reads as TGCGCCAGCAGCCAACAGGGATCCGGGGCCAACGTCCTGACTTTC. Its translation: CASSQQGSGANVLTF. Full variable domain (missing parts from reference TRBV5-1 and TRBJ2-6): KAGVTQTPRYLIKTRGQQVTLSCSPISGHRSVSWYQQTPGQGLQFLFEYFSETQRNKGNFPGRFSGRQFSNSRSEMNVSTLELGDSALYLCASSQQGSGANVLTFGAGSRLTVL.

The chain links TRBV7-9 to TRBJ2-7; the match to TRBD1 covers 9 bases. V gave up 5 bases and J gave up 3 bases; unmatched junction bases: 8. This CDR3 region has 15 residues. The germline V gene encodes CDR1 SEHNR and CDR2 FQNEAQ (reference sequence). This CDR3 is CASSTARDRVYEQYF. In nucleotides, the CDR3 is TGTGCCAGCAGCACAGCCCGGGACAGGGTCTACGAGCAGTACTTC.

The chain combines TRBV20-1 with TRBJ2-7; 15 positions match TRBD2. The CDR3 consists of 17 residues. Germline lookup yields CDR1 DFQATT and CDR2 SNEGSKA (reference sequence). The junction had 11 bases not matched to a gene; V was cut back by 6 bases and J by 2 bases. CDR3 coding DNA: TGCAGTGCACCGGGACTAGCGGGAGGAGGAGGGACCTACGAGCAGTACTTC. This translates into CSAPGLAGGGGTYEQYF.

This clonotype was seen repeatedly, ten times or more. This sequence joins TRBV2 and TRBJ1-2; D not resolved. This CDR3 has 12 residues. Germline CDR1 reads SNHLY; CDR2 reads FYNNEI. V lost 5 bases and J 5 bases, leaving 9 bases between the germline ends. As DNA, the CDR3 is TGTGCCAGCAGTTCGGGATTTTATGGCTACACCTTC. Its translation: CASSSGFYGYTF.

V gene TRBV7-6 combines with J gene TRBJ2-1; 9 nucleotides align to TRBD2. This CDR3 spans 16 amino acids. In germline, CDR1 is SGHVS, CDR2 FNYEAQ. Trimming at V came to 5 bases and at J to 7 bases, leaving 12 bases not matched to a gene. For the CDR3, the DNA is TGTGCCAGCAGCCCTTTGGGGATAGCGGGAGCTAATGAGCAGTTCTTC. Protein sequence: CASSPLGIAGANEQFF.